One and the same sample provided the 14 T cell receptor beta chains below, sequenced in a study of T cell responses to AZD1222 COVID-19 vaccine. TCRdb's copy holds only in-frame clones and misses some; the assay was immunoSEQ multiplex PCR. The repertoire includes 120,000 to 150,000 clones, roughly nine tenths of them detected once, and approximately 1.6% sits in the top ten. Sequencing was performed on peripheral blood, taken 28 days after the second AZD1222 dose. These receptors were collected from an adult who received the AZD1222 COVID-19 vaccine.

This chain connects TRBV5-8 to TRBJ1-2; TRBD1 is a possible D gene (6 bases). V was shortened by 4 bases and J by 2 bases, with 27 bases between the two germline ends. CDR3 length: 19 amino acids. CDR1 is SGHTS, CDR2 YDEGEE, per germline. The CDR3 sequence is CASSVGGHVGGKGNYGYTF. CDR3 sequence (DNA): TGTGCCAGCAGCGTTGGGGGCCATGTAGGGGGGAAAGGAAACTATGGCTACACCTTC.

The chain links TRBV12-3 or TRBV12-4 to TRBJ1-2; TRBD1 agrees at 8 bases. V lost 6 bases, J lost 4 bases, and 4 bases stayed unmatched. CDR3 size: 13 residues. The chain's CDR3 is CASRGGQVYGYTF. CDR3 DNA: TGTGCCAGCAGGGGGGGACAGGTCTATGGCTACACCTTC.

The chain carries TRBV9 and TRBJ1-1, with TRBD1 identical over 9 bases. The CDR3 loop spans 17 amino acids. Germline trimming cut 3 bases from V and 4 bases from J; bases unmatched to any gene: 13. Per the germline V gene, CDR1 is SGDLS and CDR2 is YYNGEE. CDR3 loop: CASSAQGALGIGTEAFF. CDR3 coding DNA: TGTGCCAGCAGCGCACAGGGGGCGCTCGGTATAGGCACTGAAGCTTTCTTT.

The V call is TRBV6-1, the J call TRBJ1-5, with a possible D match to TRBD1 (5 bases). From germline, CDR1 is MNHNS and CDR2 SASEGT. The V gene lost 3 bases and the J gene lost 0 bases, with 9 bases spanning the gap. The CDR3 extends over 15 amino acids. The CDR3 loop is CASSEGVASNQPQHF. The CDR3 DNA reads as TGTGCCAGCAGTGAGGGGGTAGCTAGCAATCAGCCCCAGCATTTT.

The chain has TRBV6-5 and TRBJ1-1; D may be TRBD1 (5 bases). Germline-derived CDR1 and CDR2 are MNHEY and SVGAGI. The CDR3 has 13 amino acids. Trimming removed 2 bases from V and 1 base from J, with 5 bases in between. The chain's CDR3 is CASSYGGNTEAFF. The CDR3 DNA reads TGTGCCAGCAGTTACGGGGGGAACACTGAAGCTTTCTTT.

CDR3 sequence: CASSIGGQVAYEQYF. The CDR3 DNA is TGTGCCAGTAGTATAGGGGGACAGGTTGCCTACGAGCAGTACTTC. The chain has TRBV19 and TRBJ2-7; 8 nucleotides line up with TRBD1. The CDR3 is made up of 15 amino acids. V lost 1 base and J lost 2; bases outside the gene matches: 4. Germline loops: CDR1 LNHDA, CDR2 SQIVND (reference sequence).

The rearrangement joins TRBV30 to TRBJ1-2; 7 bases fit TRBD1. The germline V gene encodes CDR1 GTSNPN and CDR2 SVGIG (reference sequence). Losses at the gene ends were 1 base for V and 4 bases for J; bases not matched to a gene: 6. The CDR3 length is 14 residues. This CDR3 is CAWSAGQLSYGYTF. CDR3 nucleotides: TGTGCCTGGAGTGCGGGACAGCTTAGCTATGGCTACACCTTC.

The rearrangement uses TRBV2 and TRBJ2-2, with TRBD1 as a possible D gene (5 bases). Germline CDR1 SNHLY, CDR2 FYNNEI. V lost 3 bases to trimming and J lost 6 bases, with 11 bases between them. The CDR3 length is 14 residues. The CDR3 coding sequence is TGTGCCAGCAGTGAGTTTGAAGGGGCCGGGGAGCTGTTTTTT. It translates to CASSEFEGAGELFF.

This chain links TRBV24-1 with TRBJ2-7; no firm D call. Per germline, CDR1 KGHDR and CDR2 SFDVKD. The CDR3 has 12 amino acids. Trimming took 2 bases from V and 6 from J, leaving 7 bases between them. The CDR3 sequence is CATSDSGREQYF. The CDR3 coding sequence is TGTGCCACCAGTGATTCCGGGCGCGAGCAGTACTTC.

This chain connects TRBV11-2 to TRBJ1-5; perhaps TRBD1 as D (6 bases). With 3 bases removed from V and 4 bases from J, the gap between germline ends came to 13 bases. This CDR3 has 15 amino acids. In germline, CDR1 is SGHAT, CDR2 FQNNGV. This chain's CDR3 is CASSLAGVGNQPQHF. CDR3 DNA sequence: TGTGCCAGCAGCTTGGCAGGGGTCGGGAATCAGCCCCAGCATTTT.

The chain recombines TRBV21-1 with TRBJ2-7; TRBD1 is the table's D call and was not checked against the DNA. TRBV21-1 is termed a pseudogene. The CDR3 length is 19 residues. The CDR3 bases are TGTGCCAGCAGCTTTCGGAGACAGGGATTTTTTTCGAGCTACTACGAGCAGTACGTC. The encoded protein is CASSFRRQGFFSSYYEQYV.

The chain is built from TRBV29-1 and TRBJ2-1; D is unresolved. Trimming shortened V by 6 bases and J by 7 bases, and 10 bases separated the two germline ends. CDR1 SQVTM and CDR2 ANQGSEA come from the germline V gene. This CDR3 comprises 11 residues. Here the CDR3 reads CSVALGNEQFF. The CDR3 DNA is TGCAGCGTGGCCCTAGGGAATGAGCAGTTCTTC.

J is TRBJ1-5 and V is TRBV2, with a weak D call TRBD1 (5 bases). The CDR3 contains 15 residues. Trimming left V 2 bases short and J 1 base short, with 9 bases between. The V gene's germline CDR1 is SNHLY and CDR2 FYNNEI. The CDR3 here is CASSERAGSNQPQHF. In nucleotides, the CDR3 is TGTGCCAGCAGTGAAAGGGCAGGGAGCAATCAGCCCCAGCATTTT. Full variable domain (outside the CDR3, taken from reference TRBV2 and TRBJ1-5): EPEVTQTPSHQVTQMGQEVILRCVPISNHLYFYWYRQILGQKVEFLVSFYNNEISEKSEIFDDQFSVERPDGSNFTLKIRSTKLEDSAMYFCASSERAGSNQPQHFGDGTRLSIL.

This chain uses TRBV18 with TRBJ1-5; possible D gene TRBD1, 6 bases. Trimming removed 3 bases at V and 3 bases at J, with 15 bases between. CDR1 is KGHSH and CDR2 is LQKENI in the germline V gene. CDR3 size: 16 residues. CDR3 coding DNA: TGTGCCAGCTCACCTGAGGTGGCAGGGGTCAATCAGCCCCAGCATTTT. Protein sequence: CASSPEVAGVNQPQHF.